This T cell receptor beta chain originates from a study of graft-versus-host responses after intestinal transplantation (dated by TCRdb to about 2021). A note on the overall study: The transplants that recipients got were multivisceral, liver-intestinal, or isolated intestinal. All recipients received anti-thymocyte globulin induction followed by maintenance tacrolimus and steroids for 3 to 4 years. After intestinal transplantation, graft-versus-host and host-versus-graft alloreactive T cell clones in the graft, circulation and bone marrow were tracked using bulk TCR-beta CDR3 sequencing. To identify alloreactive clones, pre-transplant mixed lymphocyte reaction products were sequenced and compared with unstimulated pre-transplant donor and recipient T cells. Of the 20 to 30 intestinal transplant recipients enrolled in the cohort, one of whom was a retransplant, a few patients without pretransplant specimens were excluded. A peak of at least 4% donor T cells among recipient peripheral blood mononuclear cells was the definition used for donor T cell macrochimerism. Rather than going through the commercial service, samples from a few later patients were sequenced in-house on an Illumina MiSeq and processed with MiXCR. Study-wide findings and limitations: High GvH to HvG T cell clonal ratios were observed in the allografts of patients with donor T cell macrochimerism. The relatively low number and heterogeneity of intestinal transplant patients limited the conclusions. Early after transplant, declines in HvG clones were associated with peak levels of circulating GvH clones. GvH clones were detected in recipient bone marrow, and some of these GvH clones were observed earlier in ileal mucosa or blood, consistent with an intestinal mucosal origin.

In the first month after transplant, blood samples were collected up to 4 times, and after that at least monthly when available. For this clone: This clone's antigen is unknown. Per-base qualities were not stored, and no clone one base away is much larger.

Including the terminal cysteine and phenylalanine, the CDR3 comprises 18 residues. Only the CDR3 DNA is retained, 54 bases long and in frame from the first base. The germline V gene (reference sequence) gives CDR1 as LNHNV and CDR2 as YYDKDF. At the junction V is shortened by 0 bases and J by 1 base; bases outside the gene matches: 11. Preparation of the library involved the immunoSEQ multiplex PCR assay. Adaptive Biotechnologies carried out high-throughput TCR-beta CDR3 sequencing of genomic DNA for most patients. Per the authors' processing: TCR sequencing data for approximately 17 patients were retrieved from Adaptive's ImmunoSEQ software; a few other patients were processed with MiXCR and VDJtools. CDR3 nucleotide sequences shared between donor and recipient were removed because the origin of such sequences could not be assigned. Alloreactive clones required at least 2-fold expansion over unstimulated cells and minimum CFSE-low frequency of 0.002% (template counts) or 0.001% (read counts). Clones detected in sequenced pre-transplant spleen, lymph node, or MLR CFSE-low populations of the donor or recipient were defined as mappable. The cumulative frequency of alloreactive clones was calculated as a percentage of all sequences, weighted by copy number. TCRdb's version of the immuneACCESS table is confined to in-frame rearrangements and falls short of the full clone set. An unresolved V gene accounts for under half of the shortfall where checked; the remainder is of unknown origin. V, J and clone size derive from that table, while D and trimming were established from the DNA sequence. Here the sample has fewer than 100,000 clones; about 83% occur a single time. The ten largest clones add up to almost 1.5% of the sample.

The chain is encoded by TRBV15 joined to TRBJ2-5, with 7 junctional bases fitting TRBD1. The sequence derives from a human patient who received an intestinal transplant, so some T cells may come from the graft donor. This material consisted of PBMCs, taken 255 days after intestinal transplant. This receptor carries the CDR3 CATSRDFFDREPQETQYF. The DNA reads as follows: TGTGCCACCAGCAGAGATTTCTTTGACAGGGAGCCCCAAGAGACCCAGTACTTC.